These T cell receptor beta chains were read from a single sample in a study of PD-1 blockade in mismatch repair-deficient tumors. Some clones are missing from TCRdb's copy, which holds only in-frame ones; the method was immunoSEQ multiplex PCR. The sample has about 63,000 clones; about 87% are singletons. This sample comprised peripheral blood, obtained 52 weeks after starting pembrolizumab. The receptors here all came from an adult with mismatch repair-deficient cancer. The CDR3 runs from the conserved cysteine through the conserved F or W. A D gene is named only where the DNA matches it firmly. Clone sizes are given selectively: once, few, many, or a class where the clone is expanded.

>NA|TRBJ2-1|NA|TRBV27|14
CASSLDLNYNEQFF
TGTGCCAGCAGTTTAGACCTCAACTACAATGAGCAGTTCTTC
>NA|TRBJ2-5|NA|TRBV11-2|14
CASSLGGVQETQYF
TGTGCCAGCAGCTTAGGTGGAGTCCAAGAGACCCAGTACTTC
>NA|TRBJ1-2|NA|TRBV6-5|11
CASMANYGYTF
TGTGCCAGCATGGCAAACTATGGCTACACCTTC
>NA|TRBJ2-1|NA|TRBV6-5|15
CASSYSGGTGNEQFF
TGTGCCAGCAGTTACTCCGGTGGGACTGGCAATGAGCAGTTCTTC
>NA|TRBJ2-7|TRBD2|TRBV9|15
CASSVGGTSGYEQYF
TGTGCCAGCAGCGTAGGAGGGACTAGCGGTTACGAGCAGTACTTC
>NA|TRBJ1-5|NA|TRBV4-1|13
CASSQYPSQPQHF
TGCGCCAGCAGCCAATACCCATCCCAGCCCCAGCATTTT
>NA|TRBJ2-5|NA|TRBV27|13
CASSLLPWETQYF
TGTGCCAGCAGTTTGTTGCCCTGGGAGACCCAGTACTTC
>NA|TRBJ1-2|TRBD1|TRBV5-6|15
CASSLASGTGGGYTF
TGTGCCAGCAGCTTGGCCTCAGGGACAGGGGGCGGCTACACCTTC
>NA|TRBJ2-7|NA|TRBV13|14
CASSEEQGRDEQYF
TGTGCCAGCAGCGAAGAGCAGGGCAGGGACGAGCAGTACTTC
>few|TRBJ2-7|NA|TRBV5-5|15
CASSLALTGTYEQYF
TGTGCCAGCAGCTTGGCCCTGACAGGTACCTACGAGCAGTACTTC
>NA|TRBJ2-3|TRBD2|TRBV7-9|15
CASSSKREKTDTQYF
TGTGCCAGCAGCTCGAAGCGGGAGAAAACAGATACGCAGTATTTT
>NA|TRBJ1-2|NA|TRBV7-9|12
CASSSRAEGYTF
TGTGCCAGCAGCTCACGGGCCGAGGGCTACACCTTC
>NA|TRBJ2-3|NA|TRBV5-1|14
CASSLAQGSDTQYF
TGCGCCAGCAGCTTGGCGCAGGGGTCAGATACGCAGTATTTT
>NA|TRBJ2-7|TRBD2|TRBV9|16
CASSVGASGWSYEQYF
TGTGCCAGCAGCGTAGGGGCTAGCGGGTGGTCCTACGAGCAGTACTTC
>once|TRBJ2-2|NA|TRBV7-9|16
CASSSDGATYTGELFF
TGTGCCAGCAGCTCCGACGGGGCCACATACACCGGGGAGCTGTTTTTT
>NA|TRBJ1-5|NA|TRBV10-3|13
CASQIDPNQPQHF
TGTGCCAGCCAAATAGACCCCAATCAGCCCCAGCATTTT
>NA|TRBJ2-3|NA|TRBV9|14
CASSVEGLTDTQYF
TGTGCCAGCAGCGTAGAGGGTCTGACGGATACGCAGTATTTT
>once|TRBJ1-4|NA|TRBV10-3|16
CAISESMGRSNEKLFF
TGTGCCATCAGTGAGTCGATGGGCAGGTCTAATGAAAAACTGTTTTTT
>NA|TRBJ2-3|TRBD1|TRBV7-9|16
CASGTGGGMVPDTQYF
TGTGCCAGCGGGACAGGGGGCGGTATGGTCCCAGATACGCAGTATTTT
>NA|TRBJ2-5|NA|TRBV10-3|14
CAISGNEDQETQYF
TGTGCCATCAGTGGAAATGAGGACCAAGAGACCCAGTACTTC
>once|TRBJ2-3|NA|TRBV4-2|17
CASSLSGEDEVTDTQYF
TGTGCCAGCAGCCTATCCGGTGAGGATGAAGTCACAGATACGCAGTATTTT
>NA|TRBJ2-2|NA|TRBV27|14
CATREGGNTGELFF
TGTGCCACCCGGGAAGGTGGAAACACCGGGGAGCTGTTTTTT
>NA|TRBJ2-2|TRBD1|TRBV9|17
CASSSGGTSSNTGELFF
TGTGCCAGCAGCTCAGGGGGCACTAGTTCGAACACCGGGGAGCTGTTTTTT
>NA|TRBJ2-2|NA|TRBV12-5|18
CASGPPKGVGIHAGELFF
TGTGCTAGTGGTCCCCCGAAGGGAGTAGGCATTCACGCCGGGGAGCTGTTTTTT
>NA|TRBJ2-1|TRBD2|TRBV11-2|18
CASSLEYGGLGSYNEQFF
TGTGCCAGCAGCTTAGAGTACGGAGGACTAGGATCCTACAATGAGCAGTTCTTC
>NA|TRBJ2-3|NA|TRBV6-5|15
CASAPRDGSTDTQYF
TGTGCCAGCGCACCCCGGGACGGAAGCACAGATACGCAGTATTTT
>NA|TRBJ1-1|NA|TRBV25-1|14
CASSASGANTEAFF
TGTGCCAGCAGTGCTTCAGGGGCGAACACTGAAGCTTTCTTT